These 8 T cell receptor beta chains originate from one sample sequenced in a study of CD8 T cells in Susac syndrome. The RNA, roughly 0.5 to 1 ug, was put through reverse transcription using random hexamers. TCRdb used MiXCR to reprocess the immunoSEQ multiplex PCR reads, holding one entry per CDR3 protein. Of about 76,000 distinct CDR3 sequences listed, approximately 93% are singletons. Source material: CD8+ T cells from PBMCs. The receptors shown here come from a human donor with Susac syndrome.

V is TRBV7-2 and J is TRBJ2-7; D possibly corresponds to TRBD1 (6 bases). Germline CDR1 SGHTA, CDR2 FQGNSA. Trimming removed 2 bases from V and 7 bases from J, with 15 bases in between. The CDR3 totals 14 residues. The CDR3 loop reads CASSLNRAPLEQYF. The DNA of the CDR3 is TGTGCCAGCAGCTTAAACAGGGCCCCCTTGGAGCAGTACTTC.

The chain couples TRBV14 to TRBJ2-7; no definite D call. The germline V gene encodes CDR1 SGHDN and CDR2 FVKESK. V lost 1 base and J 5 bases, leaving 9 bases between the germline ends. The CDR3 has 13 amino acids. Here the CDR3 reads CASSQGAPNEQYF. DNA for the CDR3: TGTGCCAGCAGCCAAGGAGCGCCCAACGAGCAGTACTTC.

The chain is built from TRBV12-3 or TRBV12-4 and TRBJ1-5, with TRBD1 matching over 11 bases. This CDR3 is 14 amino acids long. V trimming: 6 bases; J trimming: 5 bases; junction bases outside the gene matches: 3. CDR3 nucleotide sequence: TGTGCCAGCAGCACGGGACAGGGGGATCAGCCCCAGCATTTT. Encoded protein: CASSTGQGDQPQHF.

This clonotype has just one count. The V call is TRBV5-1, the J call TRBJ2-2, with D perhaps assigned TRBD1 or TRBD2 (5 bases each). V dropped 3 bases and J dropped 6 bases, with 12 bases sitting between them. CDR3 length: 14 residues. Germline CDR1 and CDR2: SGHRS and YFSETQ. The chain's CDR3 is CASSWGTGPGELFF. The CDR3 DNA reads TGCGCCAGCAGCTGGGGGACCGGTCCCGGGGAGCTGTTTTTT.

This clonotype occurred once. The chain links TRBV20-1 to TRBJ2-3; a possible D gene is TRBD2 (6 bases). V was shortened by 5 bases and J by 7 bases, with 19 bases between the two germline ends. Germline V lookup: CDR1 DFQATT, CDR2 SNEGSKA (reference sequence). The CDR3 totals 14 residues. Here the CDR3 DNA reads TGCAGTGCTCGGAGCGGGTCCCGCACGAATACGCAGTATTTT. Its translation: CSARSGSRTNTQYF.

CDR3 nucleotides: TGTGCCAGCAGCTCGCGGATAGACAGGGGATCTAATGAAAAACTGTTTTTT. Its protein product is CASSSRIDRGSNEKLFF. This rearrangement joins TRBV11-2 to TRBJ1-4, with 8 bases lining up with TRBD1. The CDR3 covers 17 residues. CDR1 SGHAT and CDR2 FQNNGV come from the germline V gene. V dropped 4 bases and J dropped 3; count of bases not matched to a gene: 10. The whole variable domain, filled in from reference TRBV11-2 and TRBJ1-4, reads EAGVAQSPRYKIIEKRQSVAFWCNPISGHATLYWYQQILGQGPKLLIQFQNNGVVDDSQLPKDRFSAERLKGVDSTLKIQPAKLEDSAVYLCASSSRIDRGSNEKLFFGSGTQLSVL.

CDR3 in DNA: TGCGCCAGCAGTGAGTCAGGAGGGATTGGCTTTTACACCTTC. This gives the protein CASSESGGIGFYTF. The chain recombines TRBV10-2 with TRBJ1-2; D is ambiguous. Deletions cut 0 bases from V and 11 bases from J, with 16 bases between. Germline-derived CDR1 and CDR2 are WSHSY and SAAADI. The length of the CDR3 is 14 residues.

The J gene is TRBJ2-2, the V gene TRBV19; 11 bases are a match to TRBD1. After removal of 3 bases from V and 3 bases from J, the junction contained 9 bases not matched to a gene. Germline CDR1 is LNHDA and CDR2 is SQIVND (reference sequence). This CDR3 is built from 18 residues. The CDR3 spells CASSMLWGQGEDTGELFF. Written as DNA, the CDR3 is TGTGCCAGTAGTATGCTATGGGGACAGGGGGAAGACACCGGGGAGCTGTTTTTT.